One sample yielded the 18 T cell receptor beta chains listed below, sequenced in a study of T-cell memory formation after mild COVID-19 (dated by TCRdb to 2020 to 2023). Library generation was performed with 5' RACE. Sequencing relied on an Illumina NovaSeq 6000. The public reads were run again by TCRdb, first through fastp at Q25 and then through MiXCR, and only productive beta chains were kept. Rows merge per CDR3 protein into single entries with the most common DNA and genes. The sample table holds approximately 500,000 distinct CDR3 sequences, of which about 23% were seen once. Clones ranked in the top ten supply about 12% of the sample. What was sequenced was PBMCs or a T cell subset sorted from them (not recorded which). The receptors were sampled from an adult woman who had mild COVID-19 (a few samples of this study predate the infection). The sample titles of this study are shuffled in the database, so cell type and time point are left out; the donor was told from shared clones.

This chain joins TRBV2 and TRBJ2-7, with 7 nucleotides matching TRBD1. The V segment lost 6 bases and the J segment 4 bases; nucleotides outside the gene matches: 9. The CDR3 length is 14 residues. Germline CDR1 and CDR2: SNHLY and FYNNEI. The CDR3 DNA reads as TGTGCCAGCAGGGAGACAGGGCACCCTTACGAGCAGTACTTC. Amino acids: CASRETGHPYEQYF.

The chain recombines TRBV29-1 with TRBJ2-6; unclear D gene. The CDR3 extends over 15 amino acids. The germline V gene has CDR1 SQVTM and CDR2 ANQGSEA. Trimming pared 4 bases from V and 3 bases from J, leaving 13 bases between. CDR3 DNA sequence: TGCAGCGTTGCCGGCATGAAACATGGGGCCAACGTCCTGACTTTC. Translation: CSVAGMKHGANVLTF.

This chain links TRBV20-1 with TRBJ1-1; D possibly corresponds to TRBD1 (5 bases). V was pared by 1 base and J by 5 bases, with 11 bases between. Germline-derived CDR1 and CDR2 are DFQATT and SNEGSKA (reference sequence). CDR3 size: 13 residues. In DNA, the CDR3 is TGCAGTGCTAGAGGGCCGGGGGTGACTGAAGCTTTCTTT. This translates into CSARGPGVTEAFF.

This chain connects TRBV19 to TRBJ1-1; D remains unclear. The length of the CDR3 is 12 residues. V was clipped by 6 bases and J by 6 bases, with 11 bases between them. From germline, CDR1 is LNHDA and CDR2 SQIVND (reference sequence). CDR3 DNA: TGTGCCAGTAGGGAGAATCGCGCTGAAGCTTTCTTT. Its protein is CASRENRAEAFF.

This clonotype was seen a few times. CDR3 bases: TGCAGCGTTGAAGACCGGAGGAATTCACCCCTCCACTTT. This encodes CSVEDRRNSPLHF. J is TRBJ1-6 and V is TRBV29-1; D is uncertain. Germline CDR1 reads SQVTM; CDR2 reads ANQGSEA. The CDR3 loop spans 13 amino acids. V shed 0 bases and J shed 7 bases, with 7 bases lying between them.

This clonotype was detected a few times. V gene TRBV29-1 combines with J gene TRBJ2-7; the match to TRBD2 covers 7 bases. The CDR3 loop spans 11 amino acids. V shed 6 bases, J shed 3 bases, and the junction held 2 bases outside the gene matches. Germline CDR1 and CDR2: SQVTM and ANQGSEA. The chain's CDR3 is CSVSGGYEQYF. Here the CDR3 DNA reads TGCAGCGTATCGGGGGGCTACGAGCAGTACTTC.

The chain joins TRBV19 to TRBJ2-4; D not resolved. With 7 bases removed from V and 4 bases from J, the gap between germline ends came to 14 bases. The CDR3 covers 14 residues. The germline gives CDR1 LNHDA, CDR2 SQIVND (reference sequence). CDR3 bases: TGTGCCAGTAATGAAGGAACAGCTAAAAACATTCAGTACTTC. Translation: CASNEGTAKNIQYF.

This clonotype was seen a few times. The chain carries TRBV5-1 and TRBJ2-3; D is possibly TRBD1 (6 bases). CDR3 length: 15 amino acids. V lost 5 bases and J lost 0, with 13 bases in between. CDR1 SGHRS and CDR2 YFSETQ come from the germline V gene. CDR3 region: CASSFRGHSTDTQYF. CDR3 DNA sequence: TGCGCCAGCAGTTTCAGGGGCCACAGCACAGATACGCAGTATTTT.

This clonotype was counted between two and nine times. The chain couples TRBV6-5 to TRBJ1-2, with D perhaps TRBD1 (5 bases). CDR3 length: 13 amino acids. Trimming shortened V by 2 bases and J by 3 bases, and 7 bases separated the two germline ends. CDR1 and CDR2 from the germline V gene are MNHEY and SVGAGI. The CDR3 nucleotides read TGTGCCAGCAGTTACCGCAGGGACTATGGCTACACCTTC. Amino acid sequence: CASSYRRDYGYTF.

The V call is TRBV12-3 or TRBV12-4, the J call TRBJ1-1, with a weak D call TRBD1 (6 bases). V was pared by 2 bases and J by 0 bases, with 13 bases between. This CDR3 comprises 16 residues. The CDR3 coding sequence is TGTGCCAGCAGTTTAATGGGACACCTGATGAACACTGAAGCTTTCTTT. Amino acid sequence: CASSLMGHLMNTEAFF.

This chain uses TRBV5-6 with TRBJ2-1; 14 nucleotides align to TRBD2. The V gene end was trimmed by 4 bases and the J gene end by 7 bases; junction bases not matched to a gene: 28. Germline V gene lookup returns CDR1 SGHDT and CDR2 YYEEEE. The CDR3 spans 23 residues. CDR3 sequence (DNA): TGTGCCAGCAGCCCCCGCCGGGACAGGGGTTCATTCCGGGGACTAGCGGGAGAGAATGAGCAGTTCTTC. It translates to CASSPRRDRGSFRGLAGENEQFF.

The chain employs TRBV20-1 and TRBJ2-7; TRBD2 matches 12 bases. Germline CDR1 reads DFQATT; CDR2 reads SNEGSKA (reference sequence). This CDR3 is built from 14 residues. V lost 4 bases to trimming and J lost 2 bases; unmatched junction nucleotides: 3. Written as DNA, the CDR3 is TGCAGTGCTAAATGGACTAGCGGGGCCTACGAGCAGTACTTC. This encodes CSAKWTSGAYEQYF.

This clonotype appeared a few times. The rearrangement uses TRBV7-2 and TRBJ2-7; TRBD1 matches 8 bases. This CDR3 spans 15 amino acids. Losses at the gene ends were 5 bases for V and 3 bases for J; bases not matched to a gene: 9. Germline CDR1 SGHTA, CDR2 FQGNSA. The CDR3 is CASSPRPTGGYEQYF. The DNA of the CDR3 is TGTGCCAGCAGCCCCAGACCTACAGGGGGCTACGAGCAGTACTTC.

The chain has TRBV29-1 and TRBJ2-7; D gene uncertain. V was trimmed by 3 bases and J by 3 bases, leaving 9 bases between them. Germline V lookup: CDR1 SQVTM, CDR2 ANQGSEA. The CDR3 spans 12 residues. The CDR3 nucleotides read TGCAGCGTTGAGGACCGGAACTACGAGCAGTACTTC. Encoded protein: CSVEDRNYEQYF.

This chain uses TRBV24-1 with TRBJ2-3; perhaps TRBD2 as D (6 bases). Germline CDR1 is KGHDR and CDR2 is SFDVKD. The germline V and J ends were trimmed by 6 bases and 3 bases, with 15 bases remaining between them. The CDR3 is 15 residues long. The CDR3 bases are TGTGCCACCAGTTTGTCAACGGGAGTGACAGATACGCAGTATTTT. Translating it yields CATSLSTGVTDTQYF.

The CDR3 loop reads CASSLAGVKQETQYF. CDR3 DNA: TGTGCCAGCAGCTTAGCGGGGGTTAAGCAAGAGACCCAGTACTTC. This sequence joins TRBV7-3 and TRBJ2-5, with 7 positions matching TRBD2. Germline V gives CDR1 SGHTA, CDR2 FQGTGA. J was trimmed by 2 bases and V by 2 bases; bases with no gene match: 5. CDR3 size: 15 residues. Variable domain in full (rest from reference TRBV7-3 and TRBJ2-5): GAGVSQTPSNKVTEKGKYVELRCDPISGHTALYWYRQSLGQGPEFLIYFQGTGAADDSGLPNDRFFAVRPEGSVSTLKIQRTERGDSAVYLCASSLAGVKQETQYFGPGTRLLVL.

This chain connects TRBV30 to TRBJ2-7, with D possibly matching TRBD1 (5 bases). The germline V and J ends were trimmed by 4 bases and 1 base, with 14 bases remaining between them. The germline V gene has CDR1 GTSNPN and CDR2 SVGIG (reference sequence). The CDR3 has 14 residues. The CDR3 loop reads CAWTRRAQSYEQYF. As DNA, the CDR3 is TGTGCCTGGACCCGCAGGGCCCAGTCCTACGAGCAGTACTTC.

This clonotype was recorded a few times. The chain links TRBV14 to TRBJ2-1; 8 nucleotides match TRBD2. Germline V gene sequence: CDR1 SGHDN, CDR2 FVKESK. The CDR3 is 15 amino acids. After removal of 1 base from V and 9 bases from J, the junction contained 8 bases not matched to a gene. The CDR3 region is CASSQVAGPGSEQFF. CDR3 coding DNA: TGTGCCAGCAGCCAAGTAGCGGGGCCAGGGAGTGAGCAGTTCTTC.